This is a list of T cell receptor beta chains from one sample in a study of beta chain features in type 1 diabetes. Sequencing was performed with immunoSEQ multiplex PCR; in TCRdb, only in-frame clones are kept and a portion is missing. The sample holds tens of thousands of clones, roughly two thirds seen once. Specimen: Tregs from blood. These receptors were obtained from a man younger than 35 with type 1 diabetes. The CDR3 runs from the conserved cysteine through the conserved F or W. D genes are given only for firm matches. Rows give clone size only sometimes, using once, few, many, or a class for an expanded clone.

j_gene,d_gene,len,v_gene,abundance,CDR3nt,CDR3aa
TRBJ2-5,.,15,TRBV2,.,TGTGCCAGCAGTGGACCTGGGACTGTCCAAGAGACCCAGTACTTC,CASSGPGTVQETQYF
TRBJ2-5,TRBD2,15,TRBV6-6,once,TGTGCCAGCAGTTACTCGACGGGACTACAAGAGACCCAGTACTTC,CASSYSTGLQETQYF
TRBJ2-7,.,14,TRBV25-1,.,TGTGCCAGCAGTGCTAGGTTTAGTTCCTACGAGCAGTACTTC,CASSARFSSYEQYF
TRBJ1-5,.,15,TRBV11-2,.,TGTGCCAGCAGCTTATCGTCGGTGTCCAATCAGCCCCAGCATTTT,CASSLSSVSNQPQHF
TRBJ2-1,TRBD2,17,TRBV5-1,.,TGCGCCAGCAGCTACGGACTAGCGGGAGACCTTTACAATGAGCAGTTCTTC,CASSYGLAGDLYNEQFF
TRBJ2-3,TRBD1,15,TRBV4-1,.,TGCGCCAGCAGCCCTCGGGACAGAGGCACAGATACGCAGTATTTT,CASSPRDRGTDTQYF
TRBJ2-5,.,15,TRBV18,.,TGTGCCAGCTCACCTACCTCGAGAGGGCAAGAGACCCAGTACTTC,CASSPTSRGQETQYF
TRBJ2-7,.,12,TRBV5-1,few,TGCGCCAGCAGTTCCTCTAGCGCCGAGCAGTACTTC,CASSSSSAEQYF
TRBJ2-1,TRBD1,14,TRBV29-1,.,TGCAGCGCGATCATCTGGACAGGGGCGTACGAGCAGTTCTTC,CSAIIWTGAYEQFF
TRBJ1-5,.,15,TRBV25-1,.,TGTGCCAGCAGTGGAACGGGTTATAGCAATCAGCCCCAGCATTTT,CASSGTGYSNQPQHF
TRBJ2-2,TRBD2,15,TRBV7-2,.,TGTGCCTCGGGACTAGCGGGGGGGGCCACCGGGGAGCTGTTTTTT,CASGLAGGATGELFF
TRBJ2-1,TRBD2,14,TRBV5-1,.,TGCGCCACCCAGCAGTTCAGCGGGACGAATGAGCAGTTCTTC,CATQQFSGTNEQFF
TRBJ2-1,TRBD1,12,TRBV11-2,.,TGTGCCAGCAGCCTTTTAGGACAGGGAGGGTTCTTC,CASSLLGQGGFF
TRBJ2-3,TRBD1,17,TRBV7-2,few,TGTGCCAGCAGCACCGCGGGGACAGGGTGGATTACAGATACGCAGTATTTT,CASSTAGTGWITDTQYF
TRBJ2-7,TRBD2,14,TRBV30,.,TGTGCCTGGGCTAGCGGGAGATTCACCTACGAGCAGTACTTC,CAWASGRFTYEQYF
TRBJ1-5,.,12,TRBV28,few,TGTGCCAGCAGTTTATTAAACCGACAGCAGCATTTT,CASSLLNRQQHF